This note documents a single TCR beta chain sequence. Its antigen is unknown. The CDR3 is 13 amino acids. CDR1 is DFQATT, CDR2 SNEGSKA, per germline (reference sequence). J was trimmed by 0 bases and V by 6 bases; bases with no gene match: 4. The data were obtained in a study of CD8 T cells in ankylosing spondylitis. Whole-study results and caveats: CD8+ cells made up the disease-linked clones, which were relatively rare in peripheral blood. In reactive arthritis synovial fluid and blood, some motif variants had been reported before.

It was by quantitative 5'-RACE with molecular barcodes that TCR beta libraries were made. TCRdb re-analysed the 5' RACE reads in MiXCR, keeping a single row per CDR3 protein. The sample records about 250,000 distinct CDR3 sequences, about 30% being singletons. The clonotype originates from a male donor with ankylosing spondylitis or in good health (not recorded which). V and J are TRBV20-1 and TRBJ2-7, with 8 bases matching TRBD1. Sequenced sample: blood, either unsorted or a sorted T cell fraction (not recorded which). The CDR3 protein is CSALGQASYEQYF. CDR3 nucleotide sequence: TGCAGTGCCCTGGGACAGGCCTCCTACGAGCAGTACTTC.